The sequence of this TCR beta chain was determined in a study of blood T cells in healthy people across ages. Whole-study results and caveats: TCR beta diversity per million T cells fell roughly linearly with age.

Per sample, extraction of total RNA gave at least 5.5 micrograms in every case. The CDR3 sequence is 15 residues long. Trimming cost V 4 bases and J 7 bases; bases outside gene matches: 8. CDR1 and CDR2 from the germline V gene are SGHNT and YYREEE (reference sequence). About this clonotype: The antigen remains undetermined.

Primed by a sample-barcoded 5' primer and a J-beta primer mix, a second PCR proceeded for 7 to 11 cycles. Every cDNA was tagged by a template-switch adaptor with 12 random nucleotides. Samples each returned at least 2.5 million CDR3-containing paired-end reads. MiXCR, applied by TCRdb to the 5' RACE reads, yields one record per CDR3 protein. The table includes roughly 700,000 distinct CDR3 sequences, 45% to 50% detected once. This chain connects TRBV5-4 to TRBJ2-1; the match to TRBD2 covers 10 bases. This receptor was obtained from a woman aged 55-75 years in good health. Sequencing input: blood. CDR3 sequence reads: CASSPPSGSRNEQFF. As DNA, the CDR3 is TGTGCCAGCAGCCCTCCTAGCGGGAGTCGGAATGAGCAGTTCTTC.